This T cell receptor (beta chain) was recorded in a study of OX40 agonist ivuxolimab in advanced cancers. Whole-study context: The patients received ivuxolimab by intravenous route every 2 weeks at 0.01 to 10 mg/kg.

Germline CDR1 reads MNHEY; CDR2 reads SVGAGI. The trim removed 6 bases at V and 4 bases at J, leaving 4 bases unmatched. CDR3 size: 14 residues. The table came from immunoSEQ multiplex PCR; TCRdb's copy has only in-frame clones and leaves some out. In the table there are about 73,000 clones, 92% of which are singletons. The sequencing used CD4+ or CD8+ T cells sorted from blood, collected in a trial of the OX40 agonist ivuxolimab. The V gene is TRBV6-5, the J gene TRBJ1-5; TRBD1 agrees at 9 bases. The sequence was obtained from an adult with an advanced solid tumor such as melanoma, head and neck, liver or kidney cancer. The CDR3 DNA reads TGTGCCAGCAGAGCGACAGGGGGGAATCAGCCCCAGCATTTT. Translating gives CASRATGGNQPQHF.